The clone carrying this T cell receptor (beta chain) was detected a few times. This sample includes further DNA sequences coding for the same CDR3. This specimen comes from a study of blood T cell repertoires in COVID-19. Turning to the study itself: Spain, Italy and the United States supplied samples that represented acute and convalescent COVID-19. In each case, the material was cDNA or gDNA derived from T cells, B-cell-depleted T cells, or PBMCs.

Original data processing: Amplifying reference gene primers gave estimates of nucleated cell counts. Here immunoSEQ multiplex PCR was the method, and the copy in TCRdb shows in-frame clones only, minus some. That table gives V, J and clone size, and the DNA gave D and trimming. The table lists about 56,000 clones, 88% of them singletons, with roughly 4% in the top ten. Looked up from germline, CDR1 is MNHEY and CDR2 is SVGAGI. This CDR3 is 14 amino acids long. The trim removed 6 bases at V and 5 bases at J, leaving 5 bases unmatched. The chain joins TRBV6-5 to TRBJ2-5, with 11 bases that match TRBD2. The sequence was collected from a man aged 50 to 60 with active COVID-19. The sequenced sample consisted of peripheral blood. The CDR3 reads CASRLAGAGETQYF. The CDR3 DNA follows: TGTGCCAGCAGACTAGCGGGGGCGGGGGAGACCCAGTACTTC.